These 31 T cell receptor beta chains were all obtained from the same sample, sequenced in a study of beta chain features in type 1 diabetes (dated by TCRdb to the late 2010s). The paper as a whole reports these results and caveats: Type 1 diabetes patients showed a moderate but significant shortening of TCRB CDR3 length in all four CD4+ subsets.

No antigen is known for these receptors. Libraries came from the immunoSEQ multiplex PCR assay. The High Capacity cDNA Reverse Transcription Kit was used to reverse transcribe all of the isolated RNA, meaning that expressed TCRB transcripts were what got sequenced. TCRdb holds this immuneACCESS table with in-frame rearrangements only. Some clones are missing; in checked studies, unresolved V genes explain under half, and the rest has no known cause. Present in this sample are about 400,000 clones, roughly 13% of which were seen just once. The ten largest clones add up to 0.0095% to 0.013% of the sample. Sequences were obtained from naive CD4+ T cells from blood. Interpreted using the paper, the cell subset or site label stands for: true naive CD4+ T cells. These receptors originate from a woman under 30 with type 1 diabetes.

The chain employs TRBV15 and TRBJ2-7, with a weak D call TRBD2 (6 bases). The CDR3 has 17 amino acids. Per the germline V gene, CDR1 is LNHNV and CDR2 is YYDKDF (reference sequence). Trimming took 1 base from V and 1 from J, leaving 17 bases between them. CDR3 residues: CATSRVSLKRASYEQYF. CDR3 coding DNA: TGTGCCACCAGCAGAGTAAGCCTTAAGCGGGCTTCCTACGAGCAGTACTTC.

The sample holds a few counts of this clone. The rearrangement uses TRBV5-1 and TRBJ2-5; TRBD2 aligns across 8 bases. This CDR3 is 14 amino acids long. V gave up 1 base and J gave up 2 bases; unmatched junction bases: 1. Germline loops: CDR1 SGHRS, CDR2 YFSETQ. The CDR3 loop is CASSLTSGQETQYF. The CDR3 DNA follows: TGCGCCAGCAGCTTGACTAGCGGACAAGAGACCCAGTACTTC.

The genes are TRBV19 and TRBJ2-2; D perhaps matches TRBD2 (6 bases). This CDR3 is built from 14 residues. Trimming pared 5 bases from V and 4 bases from J, leaving 11 bases between. Germline V gives CDR1 LNHDA, CDR2 SQIVND (reference sequence). The CDR3 DNA reads as TGTGCCAGTAGTTGGAAGGGAGGCACCGGGGAGCTGTTTTTT. This codes for CASSWKGGTGELFF.

In this sample, this clone turned up a few times. CDR3 protein: CSVEVEPNTEAFF. The CDR3 coding sequence is TGCAGCGTTGAAGTGGAGCCGAACACTGAAGCTTTCTTT. The chain links TRBV29-1 to TRBJ1-1; no definite D call. V lost 1 base to trimming and J lost 1 base, with 7 bases between them. The CDR3 covers 13 residues. Germline V gives CDR1 SQVTM, CDR2 ANQGSEA. Complete variable domain (other parts from reference TRBV29-1 and TRBJ1-1): SAVISQKPSRDICQRGTSLTIQCQVDSQVTMMFWYRQQPGQSLTLIATANQGSEATYESGFVIDKFPISRPNLTFSTLTVSNMSPEDSSIYLCSVEVEPNTEAFFGQGTRLTVV.

The V gene is TRBV7-7, the J gene TRBJ2-7; maybe TRBD2 (5 bases). Germline V gene lookup returns CDR1 SSHAT and CDR2 FNYEAQ (reference sequence). This CDR3 has 14 amino acids. Trimming took off 1 base at V and 1 base at J, with 8 bases between the two ends. The CDR3 DNA reads as TGTGCCAGCAGCTTAGAGAGCGGATCCTACGAGCAGTACTTC. Its translation is CASSLESGSYEQYF. The full variable domain, completed using reference TRBV7-7 and TRBJ2-7, is GAGVSQSPRYKVTKRGQDVTLRCDPISSHATLYWYQQALGQGPEFLTYFNYEAQPDKSGLPSDRFSAERPEGSISTLTIQRTEQRDSAMYRCASSLESGSYEQYFGPGTRLTVT.

The J gene is TRBJ2-1, the V gene TRBV7-2; a weak D match, TRBD2 (6 bases). CDR3 length: 13 residues. The germline V gene encodes CDR1 SGHTA and CDR2 FQGNSA. V was shortened by 5 bases and J by 5 bases, with 10 bases between the two germline ends. CDR3 nucleotides: TGTGCCAGCAGCCCCGGGACTCACAATGAGCAGTTCTTC. This codes for CASSPGTHNEQFF. The full variable domain, in which reference TRBV7-2 and TRBJ2-1 provide the parts outside the CDR3, is GAGVSQSPSNKVTEKGKDVELRCDPISGHTALYWYRQSLGQGLEFLIYFQGNSAPDKSGLPSDRFSAERTGGSVSTLTIQRTQQEDSAVYLCASSPGTHNEQFFGPGTRLTVL.

The chain uses TRBV6-5 and TRBJ2-5; unclear D gene. The V gene's germline CDR1 is MNHEY and CDR2 SVGAGI. The CDR3 has 11 residues. Between the trimmed V and J ends, which lost 7 bases and 5 bases, there was a span of 8 bases. The CDR3 loop is CASTLGETQYF. For the CDR3, the DNA is TGTGCCAGCACTCTGGGCGAGACCCAGTACTTC.

This clone was seen only a few times. The chain couples TRBV19 to TRBJ1-5; TRBD1 is a possible D gene (5 bases). V was clipped by 2 bases and J by 6 bases, with 17 bases between them. Germline CDR1 LNHDA, CDR2 SQIVND (reference sequence). CDR3 size: 16 residues. The CDR3 spells CASSIIGQGGTQPQHF. The CDR3 nucleotides read TGTGCCAGTAGTATAATCGGGCAGGGTGGCACTCAGCCCCAGCATTTT.

This clone came up a few times. The V call is TRBV5-1, the J call TRBJ2-3; 9 bases map to TRBD1. V lost 3 bases, J lost 4 bases, and 3 bases stayed unmatched. The V gene's germline CDR1 is SGHRS and CDR2 YFSETQ. The CDR3 is made up of 14 amino acids. The CDR3 protein is CASSYRTGADTQYF. The CDR3 DNA reads TGCGCCAGCAGCTATCGGACAGGGGCAGATACGCAGTATTTT. The complete variable domain, with remaining parts taken from reference TRBV5-1 and TRBJ2-3, reads KAGVTQTPRYLIKTRGQQVTLSCSPISGHRSVSWYQQTPGQGLQFLFEYFSETQRNKGNFPGRFSGRQFSNSRSEMNVSTLELGDSALYLCASSYRTGADTQYFGPGTRLTVL.

The chain links TRBV4-3 to TRBJ2-7, with D unresolved. V lost 1 base and J lost 2, with 15 bases in between. CDR1 and CDR2 (germline): LGHNA, YSLEER. This CDR3 is 16 amino acids long. The CDR3 coding sequence is TGCGCCAGCAGCCAAGCACCCGGCGGAGCTACCTACGAGCAGTACTTC. It translates to CASSQAPGGATYEQYF.

The sample holds a few counts of this clone. V gene TRBV18 combines with J gene TRBJ1-5; a weak D match, TRBD1 (5 bases). V was clipped by 0 bases and J by 2 bases, with 11 bases between them. Germline CDR1 and CDR2: KGHSH and LQKENI. This CDR3 spans 16 amino acids. This CDR3 is CASSPPSGGGNQPQHF. The CDR3 coding sequence is TGTGCCAGCTCACCACCGAGCGGAGGGGGCAATCAGCCCCAGCATTTT.

In its sample, this clone was seen a few times. In DNA, the CDR3 is TGTGCCAGCAGGACCGGGGGAAAGATGAACACTGAAGCTTTCTTT. Translated: CASRTGGKMNTEAFF. The V gene is TRBV5-6, the J gene TRBJ1-1, with a weak D call TRBD1 (5 bases). CDR1 is SGHDT and CDR2 is YYEEEE in the germline V gene. Trimming took 5 bases from V and 0 from J, leaving 14 bases between them. The CDR3 has 15 residues.

This clone was detected only a few times. This CDR3 is CASSLEDREDEKLFF. As DNA, the CDR3 is TGTGCCAGCAGCCTAGAGGACAGGGAGGACGAAAAACTGTTTTTT. This chain connects TRBV25-1 to TRBJ1-4; the match to TRBD1 covers 8 bases. Germline V gene data show CDR1 as MGHDK and CDR2 as SYGVNS. The junction had 11 bases not matched to a gene; V was cut back by 6 bases and J by 8 bases. The CDR3 covers 15 residues.

A few counts support this clone. V and J are TRBV25-1 and TRBJ1-2, with 8 bases identical to TRBD1. The junction had 2 bases not matched to a gene; V was cut back by 2 bases and J by 3 bases. Germline CDR1 reads MGHDK; CDR2 reads SYGVNS. The CDR3 runs to 14 residues. The CDR3, as DNA: TGTGCCAGCAGTGAACTGGACAGGGACTATGGCTACACCTTC. Translated: CASSELDRDYGYTF.

The chain couples TRBV5-1 to TRBJ2-1, with 12 bases lining up with TRBD2. This CDR3 contains 19 residues. Germline CDR1 is SGHRS and CDR2 is YFSETQ. J was trimmed by 2 bases and V by 1 base; bases with no gene match: 10. CDR3 in amino acids: CASSLNPSGRDFTYNEQFF. CDR3 bases: TGCGCCAGCAGCTTGAACCCTAGCGGGAGGGATTTCACCTACAATGAGCAGTTCTTC.

The chain uses TRBV27 and TRBJ2-6, with a possible D match to TRBD1 (7 bases). V lost 8 bases to trimming and J lost 0 bases, with 11 bases between them. Germline V gene data show CDR1 as MNHEY and CDR2 as SMNVEV (reference sequence). The CDR3 has 15 residues. Here the CDR3 reads CASSGGLSGANVLTF. Written as DNA, the CDR3 is TGTGCCAGCTCAGGGGGACTCTCTGGGGCCAACGTCCTGACTTTC.

This clone was detected a few times. The chain employs TRBV7-2 and TRBJ2-3; TRBD2 aligns across 7 bases. The CDR3 spans 15 residues. V was pared by 2 bases and J by 7 bases, with 9 bases of the junction left unmatched. Looked up from germline, CDR1 is SGHTA and CDR2 is FQGNSA. The CDR3 is CASSLMRGSAYTQYF. The DNA for the CDR3 is TGTGCCAGCAGCTTAATGCGGGGGTCGGCATATACGCAGTATTTT.

This clone has more than one count but fewer than ten. The chain is built from TRBV4-3 and TRBJ1-5; TRBD1 agrees at 8 bases. The CDR3 sequence is 16 residues long. V was pared by 0 bases and J by 4 bases, with 5 bases of the junction left unmatched. Per the germline V gene, CDR1 is LGHNA and CDR2 is YSLEER. CDR3: CASSQDLRQGNQPQHF. CDR3 coding DNA: TGCGCCAGCAGCCAAGATCTCCGACAGGGGAATCAGCCCCAGCATTTT.

In its sample, this clone was seen once. The chain recombines TRBV28 with TRBJ1-5; possible D gene TRBD1, 5 bases. Per germline, CDR1 MDHEN and CDR2 SYDVKM. The V gene lost 10 bases and the J gene lost 4 bases, with 14 bases spanning the gap. CDR3 length: 13 residues. CDR3 loop: CANARQGNQPQHF. The CDR3 DNA reads as TGTGCCAATGCCCGCCAGGGAAATCAGCCCCAGCATTTT.

A word on this clone: At one boundary the junction diverges from the germline segment, which might be a read error. This chain connects TRBV28 to TRBJ2-1; 7 bases align to TRBD1. CDR1 MDHEN and CDR2 SYDVKM come from the germline V gene. This CDR3 comprises 12 residues. The DNA of the CDR3 is TGTGCCAGCACCGAACGGGGACAGCATCAGATCTTC. Its protein product is CASTERGQHQIF.

This clone occurred a few times. The V call is TRBV9, the J call TRBJ2-1; D is possibly TRBD2 (6 bases). From germline, CDR1 is SGDLS and CDR2 YYNGEE. The CDR3 extends over 17 amino acids. The V gene lost 0 bases and the J gene lost 0 bases, with 13 bases spanning the gap. The DNA for the CDR3 is TGTGCCAGCAGCGTAGAGTCTAGCGCCAGCTCCTACAATGAGCAGTTCTTC. Residues: CASSVESSASSYNEQFF.

This chain joins TRBV5-1 and TRBJ2-7, with D perhaps matching TRBD1 (6 bases). CDR3 length: 13 residues. Trimming took off 5 bases at V and 5 bases at J, with 14 bases between the two ends. From germline, CDR1 is SGHRS and CDR2 YFSETQ. CDR3 nucleotide sequence: TGCGCCAGCAGGCAGACAGGCCGGAACGAGCAGTACTTC. Its translation is CASRQTGRNEQYF. Filled out from reference TRBV5-1 and TRBJ2-7, the complete variable domain reads KAGVTQTPRYLIKTRGQQVTLSCSPISGHRSVSWYQQTPGQGLQFLFEYFSETQRNKGNFPGRFSGRQFSNSRSEMNVSTLELGDSALYLCASRQTGRNEQYFGPGTRLTVT.

The chain joins TRBV30 to TRBJ2-7, with 10 bases matching TRBD2. V shed 3 bases and J 6 bases; nucleotides not matched to a gene: 8. The CDR3 runs to 14 residues. Germline CDR1 is GTSNPN and CDR2 is SVGIG (reference sequence). CDR3 sequence (DNA): TGTGCCTGGAGCCTAGCGGGAGTCTCTATCGAGCAGTACTTC. It specifies CAWSLAGVSIEQYF.

This clone was observed a handful of times. The CDR3 nucleotides read TGTGCCAGCAGACGAAGGGCAGGGGGCGGCTACGAGCAGTACTTC. Its translation: CASRRRAGGGYEQYF. V usage is TRBV7-2 and J usage is TRBJ2-7, with 8 positions matching TRBD1. J was trimmed by 3 bases and V by 6 bases; bases with no gene match: 10. Germline V CDR1 and CDR2: SGHTA, FQGNSA. The CDR3 spans 15 residues.

This clone has more than one count but fewer than ten. The chain combines TRBV19 with TRBJ2-7, with 7 nucleotides matching TRBD1. The CDR3 contains 14 residues. J lost 7 bases, V lost 9 bases, and 15 bases had no gene match. Germline CDR1 and CDR2: LNHDA and SQIVND (reference sequence). In DNA form, the CDR3 reads TGTGCCAGGGCACCGGGACAGCCTACTTGGGAGCAGTACTTC. Amino acids: CARAPGQPTWEQYF.

This clone has a handful of counts. J is TRBJ1-2 and V is TRBV14, with a tentative D call TRBD1 (6 bases). The germline V gene has CDR1 SGHDN and CDR2 FVKESK. CDR3 size: 14 residues. V was shortened by 0 bases and J by 2 bases, with 7 bases between the two germline ends. CDR3 nucleotide sequence: TGTGCCAGCAGCCAAGAAGGGGGAAACTATGGCTACACCTTC. Amino acids: CASSQEGGNYGYTF. The whole variable domain, remainder taken from reference TRBV14 and TRBJ1-2, is EAGVTQFPSHSVIEKGQTVTLRCDPISGHDNLYWYRRVMGKEIKFLLHFVKESKQDESGMPNNRFLAERTGGTYSTLKVQPAELEDSGVYFCASSQEGGNYGYTFGSGTRLTVV.

This clone was seen only once. The rearrangement links TRBV6-1 to TRBJ2-5; TRBD2 agrees at 7 bases. V lost 4 bases to trimming and J lost 2 bases; unmatched junction nucleotides: 7. CDR3 size: 15 residues. Germline V gene sequence: CDR1 MNHNS, CDR2 SASEGT. The CDR3 spells CASSGPGRGQETQYF. CDR3 coding DNA: TGTGCCAGCAGTGGTCCGGGGCGGGGGCAAGAGACCCAGTACTTC.

This clone was found a few times. This rearrangement joins TRBV7-3 to TRBJ2-2; 11 nucleotides line up with TRBD1. V dropped 5 bases and J dropped 6; count of bases not matched to a gene: 5. CDR1 and CDR2 from the germline V gene are SGHTA and FQGTGA. The CDR3 sequence is 15 residues long. The CDR3 spells CASSPWDRGSGELFF. Written as DNA, the CDR3 is TGTGCCAGCAGCCCATGGGACAGGGGGTCCGGGGAGCTGTTTTTT.

The chain links TRBV27 to TRBJ2-5; D not certain. TRBJ2-7 explains the end of the DNA better; the J call may be wrong. The CDR3 has 15 residues. The germline gives CDR1 MNHEY, CDR2 SMNVEV (reference sequence). Here the CDR3 reads CASSWLDKADYEQYF. The CDR3 coding sequence is TGTGCCAGCAGTTGGCTCGACAAAGCCGACTACGAGCAGTACTTC.

CDR3 sequence: CASSPGGSVPGELFF. The DNA of the CDR3 is TGCGCCAGCAGCCCCGGGGGGTCGGTTCCCGGGGAGCTGTTTTTT. This sequence joins TRBV5-1 and TRBJ2-2, with 7 nucleotides matching TRBD2. Germline V lookup: CDR1 SGHRS, CDR2 YFSETQ. J gave up 6 bases and V 4 bases, and 9 bases lay outside the gene matches. This CDR3 spans 15 amino acids.

The rearrangement links TRBV7-2 to TRBJ2-5; 7 nucleotides align to TRBD2. The CDR3 runs to 14 residues. Germline CDR1 and CDR2: SGHTA and FQGNSA. The junction had 8 bases not matched to a gene; V was cut back by 5 bases and J by 5 bases. Written as DNA, the CDR3 is TGTGCCAGCAGCATCGGGGCGGGAGTGGAGACCCAGTACTTC. This translates into CASSIGAGVETQYF.